Given below is one T cell receptor beta chain in context. Assay used: immunoSEQ multiplex PCR; TCRdb lists only in-frame clones, some missing. This sample carries roughly 100,000 clones, approximately 90% of them seen once, and the ten largest clones take about 5.7%. Trimming left V 3 bases short and J 12 bases short, with 23 bases between. Germline CDR1 and CDR2: KGHSH and LQKENI. The CDR3 length is 16 residues. The data originate from a study of blood T cell repertoires in COVID-19. Study summary: Sites across the United States, Italy and Spain contributed samples from acute and convalescent COVID-19. T cells, B-cell-depleted T cells, or PBMCs supplied cDNA or gDNA.

Seattle enrolled patients during active infection and tracked them longitudinally. The chain combines TRBV18 with TRBJ1-4; D not certain. The source of this sequence is a woman in her fifties or sixties with COVID-19, enrolled during active disease. The sample comprised peripheral blood. The CDR3, as DNA: TGTGCCAGCTCACCTTCCTCCCCCATCACAGACCTGGAACTGTTTTTT. Translating it yields CASSPSSPITDLELFF.